This T cell receptor beta chain was recovered during a study of metastatic and nonmetastatic thyroid tumors. The overall study: A comparison of repertoires was made across blood and tumor or nodule tissue from malignant and benign thyroid patients. Study results and caveats: Significantly greater TCR beta diversity was reportedly found in malignant thyroid tumors than in benign nodules (in blood and tumor).

Looked up from germline, CDR1 is LGHNA and CDR2 is YSLEER. CDR3 length equals 16 residues. With 0 bases removed from V and 3 bases from J, the gap between germline ends came to 13 bases. All patients reached thyroid surgery having received no treatment beforehand. Of note for this clone: Its antigen is unidentified.

In the original workflow: The study's classifier, a distant-metastasis tool for papillary thyroid cancer, was built using CDR3 differences across clinicopathological groups. Using MiXCR, TCRdb re-called clones from the PCR reads. The V and J calls here are based on TCRdb, not the publication. Among some 35,000 clones listed, about 29% were seen once. This clonotype originated in a female donor with papillary thyroid cancer or a benign thyroid nodule (not recorded which). Some clones in this sample may be carry-over from other donors' samples. The source material was blood. The gene calls are TRBV4-3 and TRBJ2-3; possibly TRBD2 for D (6 bases). The CDR3 reads CASSQDRGTGTDTQYF. CDR3 nucleotide sequence: TGCGCCAGCAGCCAAGATCGAGGGACTGGGACAGATACGCAGTATTTT.